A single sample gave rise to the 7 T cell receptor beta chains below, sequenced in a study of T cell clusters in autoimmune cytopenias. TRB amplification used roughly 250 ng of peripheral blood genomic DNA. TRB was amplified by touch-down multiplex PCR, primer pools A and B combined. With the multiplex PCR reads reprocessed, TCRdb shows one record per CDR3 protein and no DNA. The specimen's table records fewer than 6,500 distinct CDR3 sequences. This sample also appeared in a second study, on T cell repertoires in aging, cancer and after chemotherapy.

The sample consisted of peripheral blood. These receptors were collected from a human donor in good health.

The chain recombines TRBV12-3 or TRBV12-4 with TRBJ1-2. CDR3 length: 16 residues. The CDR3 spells CASSFGRGRGTAGYTF.

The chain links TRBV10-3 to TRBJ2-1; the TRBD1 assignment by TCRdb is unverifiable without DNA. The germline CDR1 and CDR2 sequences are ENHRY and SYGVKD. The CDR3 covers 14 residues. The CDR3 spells CAISPQTDNNEQFF.

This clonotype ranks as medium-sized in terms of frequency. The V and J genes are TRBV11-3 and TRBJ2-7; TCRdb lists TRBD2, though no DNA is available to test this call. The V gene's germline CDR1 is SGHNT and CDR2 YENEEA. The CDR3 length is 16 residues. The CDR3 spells CASSLGTSGERGEQYF.

The CDR3 loop reads CASSESPEAFF. V gene TRBV12-3 or TRBV12-4 combines with J gene TRBJ1-1. The length of the CDR3 is 11 residues.

CDR3 sequence: CASSHRGGGRGYEQYF. This chain connects TRBV5-6 to TRBJ2-7; TCRdb names TRBD1, which stays unverified in the absence of DNA. The CDR3 contains 16 residues. The germline CDR1 and CDR2 sequences are SGHDT and YYEEEE.

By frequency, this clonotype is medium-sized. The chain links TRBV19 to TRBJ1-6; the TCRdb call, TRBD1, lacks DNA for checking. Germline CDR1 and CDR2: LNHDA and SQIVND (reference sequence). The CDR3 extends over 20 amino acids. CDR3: CASSSSAGTWPGRNNSPLHF. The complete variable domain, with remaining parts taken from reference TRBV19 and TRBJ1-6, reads DGGITQSPKYLFRKEGQNVTLSCEQNLNHDAMYWYRQDPGQGLRLIYYSQIVNDFQKGDIAEGYSVSREKKESFPLTVTSAQKNPTAFYLCASSSSAGTWPGRNNSPLHFGNGTRLTVT.

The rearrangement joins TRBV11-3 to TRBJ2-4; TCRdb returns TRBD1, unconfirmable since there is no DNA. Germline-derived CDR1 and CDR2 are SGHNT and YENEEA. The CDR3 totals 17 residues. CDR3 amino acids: CASSLVGRGGAKNIQYF.